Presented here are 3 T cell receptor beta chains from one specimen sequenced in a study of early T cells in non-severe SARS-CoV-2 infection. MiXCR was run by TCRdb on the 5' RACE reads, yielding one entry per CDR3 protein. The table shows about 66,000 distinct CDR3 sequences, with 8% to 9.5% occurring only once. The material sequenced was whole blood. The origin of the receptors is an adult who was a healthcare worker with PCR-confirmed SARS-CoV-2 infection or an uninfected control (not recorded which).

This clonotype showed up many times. The CDR3 DNA is TGTGCCAGCAGCTTAACCTCAGGGGAAAATTCACCCCTCCACTTT. The encoded protein is CASSLTSGENSPLHF. This chain connects TRBV7-9 to TRBJ1-6, with D possibly matching TRBD1 (6 bases). The CDR3 loop spans 15 amino acids. Trimming stripped 2 bases from V and 7 bases from J, with 12 bases between. Germline V lookup: CDR1 SEHNR, CDR2 FQNEAQ (reference sequence).

Here the CDR3 DNA reads TGCGCCAGCAGCTTGGAGGGGACAGGGGTTACTGAAGCTTTCTTT. This translates into CASSLEGTGVTEAFF. The V call is TRBV5-1, the J call TRBJ1-1, with TRBD1 matching over 10 bases. Germline V CDR1 and CDR2: SGHRS, YFSETQ. The CDR3 length is 15 residues. The V gene end was trimmed by 0 bases and the J gene end by 5 bases; junction bases not matched to a gene: 4.

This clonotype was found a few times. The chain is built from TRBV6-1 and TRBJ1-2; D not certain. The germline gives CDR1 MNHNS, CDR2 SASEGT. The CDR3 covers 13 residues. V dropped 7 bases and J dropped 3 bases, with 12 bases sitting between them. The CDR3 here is CASTPRGDYGYTF. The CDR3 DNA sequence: TGTGCCAGCACCCCTCGAGGAGACTATGGCTACACCTTC.